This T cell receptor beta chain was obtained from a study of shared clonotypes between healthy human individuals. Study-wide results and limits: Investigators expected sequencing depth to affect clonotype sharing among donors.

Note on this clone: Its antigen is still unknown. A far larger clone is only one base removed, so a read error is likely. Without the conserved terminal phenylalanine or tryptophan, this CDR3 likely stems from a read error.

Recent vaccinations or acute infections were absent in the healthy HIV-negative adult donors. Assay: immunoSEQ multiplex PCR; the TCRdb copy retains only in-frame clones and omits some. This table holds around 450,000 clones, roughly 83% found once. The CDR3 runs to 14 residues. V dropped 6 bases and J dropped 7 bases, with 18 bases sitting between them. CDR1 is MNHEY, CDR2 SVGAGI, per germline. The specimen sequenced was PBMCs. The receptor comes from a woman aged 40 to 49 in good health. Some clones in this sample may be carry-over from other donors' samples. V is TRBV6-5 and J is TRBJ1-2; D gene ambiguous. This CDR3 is CASRPPGEKSGYTL. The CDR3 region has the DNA TGTGCCAGCAGACCCCCCGGGGAGAAGAGTGGCTACACCCTC.